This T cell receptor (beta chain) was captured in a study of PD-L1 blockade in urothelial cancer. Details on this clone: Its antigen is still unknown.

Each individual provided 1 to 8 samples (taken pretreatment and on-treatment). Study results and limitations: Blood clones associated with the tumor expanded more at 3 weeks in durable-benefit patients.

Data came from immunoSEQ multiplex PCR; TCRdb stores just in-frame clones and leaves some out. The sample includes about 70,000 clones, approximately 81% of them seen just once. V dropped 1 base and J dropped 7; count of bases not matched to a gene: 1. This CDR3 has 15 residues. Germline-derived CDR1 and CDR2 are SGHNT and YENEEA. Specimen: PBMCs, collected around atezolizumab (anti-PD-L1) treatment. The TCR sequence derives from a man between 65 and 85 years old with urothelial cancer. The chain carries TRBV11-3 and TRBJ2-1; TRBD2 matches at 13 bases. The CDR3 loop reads CASSLGGLAGNEQFF. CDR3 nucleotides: TGTGCCAGCAGCTTAGGGGGACTAGCGGGAAATGAGCAGTTCTTC. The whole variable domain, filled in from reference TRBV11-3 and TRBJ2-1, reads EAGVVQSPRYKIIEKKQPVAFWCNPISGHNTLYWYLQNLGQGPELLIRYENEEAVDDSQLPKDRFSAERLKGVDSTLKIQPAELGDSAVYLCASSLGGLAGNEQFFGPGTRLTVL.